One sample yielded the 30 T cell receptor beta chains listed below, sequenced in a study of CD8 T cells in ankylosing spondylitis. Findings and limits, study-wide: The study identified a TCR beta motif of several highly homologous variants that appeared characteristic of ankylosing spondylitis blood.

Their antigen targets remain unknown. TCRdb processed the 5' RACE reads anew with MiXCR; each CDR3 protein has one entry. The sample yields about 750,000 distinct CDR3 sequences, around a fifth seen once. The sample consisted of blood, either unsorted or a sorted T cell fraction (not recorded which). The receptors derive from a male donor with ankylosing spondylitis.

This sequence joins TRBV7-9 and TRBJ2-3, with D uncertain. The CDR3 loop spans 13 amino acids. Germline V CDR1 and CDR2: SEHNR, FQNEAQ (reference sequence). The V gene lost 3 bases and the J gene lost 6 bases, with 10 bases spanning the gap. Here the CDR3 DNA reads TGTGCCAGCAGCTTTCCCGCCCCTGATACGCAGTATTTT. Translating it yields CASSFPAPDTQYF. Drawing the rest from reference TRBV7-9 and TRBJ2-3, the complete variable domain is DTGVSQNPRHKITKRGQNVTFRCDPISEHNRLYWYRQTLGQGPEFLTYFQNEAQLEKSRLLSDRFSAERPKGSFSTLEIQRTEQGDSAMYLCASSFPAPDTQYFGPGTRLTVL.

The chain uses TRBV6-2 or TRBV6-3 and TRBJ2-2; the D gene could be TRBD1 or TRBD2 (5 bases each). The CDR3 has 15 amino acids. Trimming took off 0 bases at V and 6 bases at J, with 11 bases between the two ends. The germline V gene has CDR1 MNHEY and CDR2 SVGEGT. The CDR3 region is CASSYSIWGSGELFF. The CDR3 nucleotides are TGTGCCAGCAGTTACTCGATCTGGGGGTCCGGGGAGCTGTTTTTT.

This clonotype turned up a few times. A junction boundary mismatches the germline segment, possibly from a read error. V gene TRBV19 combines with J gene TRBJ1-1, with 10 bases lining up with TRBD1. The CDR3 is 14 amino acids. Germline-derived CDR1 and CDR2 are LNHDA and SQIVND (reference sequence). CDR3 sequence reads: CASSPRAGTGAAAF. The CDR3 nucleotides read TGTGCCAGTAGTCCGAGGGCCGGGACAGGGGCCGCGGCATTC.

This chain uses TRBV6-1 with TRBJ1-1, with TRBD1 identical over 7 bases. Germline V gene lookup returns CDR1 MNHNS and CDR2 SASEGT. V shed 8 bases, J shed 7 bases, and the junction held 13 bases outside the gene matches. The CDR3 totals 14 residues. CDR3 sequence reads: CASLWTGAGGEAFF. The CDR3 DNA follows: TGTGCCAGCCTATGGACAGGTGCAGGGGGTGAAGCTTTCTTT.

The rearrangement uses TRBV12-3 or TRBV12-4 and TRBJ1-5; D is undetermined. This CDR3 is built from 13 residues. V shed 3 bases and J shed 8 bases, with 11 bases lying between them. CDR3 bases: TGTGCCAGCAGTTTTCGGCGGGTGGAGCCCCAGCATTTT. Protein sequence: CASSFRRVEPQHF.

The J gene is TRBJ1-4, the V gene TRBV7-9; D perhaps matches TRBD1 (6 bases). Trimming left V 3 bases short and J 0 bases short, with 14 bases between. This CDR3 is 17 amino acids long. Germline CDR1 is SEHNR and CDR2 is FQNEAQ (reference sequence). Here the CDR3 reads CASSFKGGEATNEKLFF. In nucleotides, the CDR3 is TGTGCCAGCAGCTTTAAAGGGGGAGAGGCAACTAATGAAAAACTGTTTTTT.

The chain carries TRBV11-1 and TRBJ2-2; 7 bases match TRBD2. CDR3 length: 18 amino acids. Per germline, CDR1 SGHAT and CDR2 FQDESV (reference sequence). Trimming removed 2 bases from V and 1 base from J; junction bases left unmatched: 10. Written as DNA, the CDR3 is TGTGCCAGCAGCTTACCTCAGGGAGGGTATCGGAACACCGGGGAGCTGTTTTTT. As protein: CASSLPQGGYRNTGELFF.

This clonotype was counted a few times. The J gene is TRBJ1-5, the V gene TRBV11-2; D gene unclear. The CDR3 runs to 13 residues. V was trimmed by 4 bases and J by 4 bases, leaving 8 bases between them. CDR1 is SGHAT and CDR2 is FQNNGV in the germline V gene. The CDR3 here is CASSSNFNQPQHF. For the CDR3, the DNA is TGTGCCAGCAGCTCCAACTTTAATCAGCCCCAGCATTTT.

The chain couples TRBV7-2 to TRBJ1-1; D gene unclear. Trimming took off 8 bases at V and 11 bases at J, with 21 bases between the two ends. The CDR3 has 13 residues. Germline CDR1 is SGHTA and CDR2 is FQGNSA. The CDR3 here is CASSRGRELGAFF. CDR3 sequence (DNA): TGTGCCAGCTCCCGCGGTAGGGAGCTTGGGGCTTTCTTT.

This chain connects TRBV5-1 to TRBJ2-3; a weak D match, TRBD2 (7 bases). This CDR3 region has 15 residues. In germline, CDR1 is SGHRS, CDR2 YFSETQ. Trimming removed 4 bases from V and 4 bases from J, with 16 bases in between. CDR3 sequence (DNA): TGCGCCAGCAGCGCCGGGGGCGGGGGTGCAGATACGCAGTATTTT. It encodes CASSAGGGGADTQYF. The complete variable domain, with remaining parts taken from reference TRBV5-1 and TRBJ2-3, reads KAGVTQTPRYLIKTRGQQVTLSCSPISGHRSVSWYQQTPGQGLQFLFEYFSETQRNKGNFPGRFSGRQFSNSRSEMNVSTLELGDSALYLCASSAGGGGADTQYFGPGTRLTVL.

This sequence joins TRBV29-1 and TRBJ2-3, with TRBD2 matching 7 bases. V trimming: 6 bases; J trimming: 0 bases; junction bases outside the gene matches: 18. CDR3 size: 18 residues. Per the germline V gene, CDR1 is SQVTM and CDR2 is ANQGSEA. The CDR3 nucleotides read TGCAGCGTCGCCCACCGACCATCTAGCGGAACTAGCACAGATACGCAGTATTTT. Protein product: CSVAHRPSSGTSTDTQYF.

Here the CDR3 reads CASSQVAMSSYEQYF. The CDR3 DNA sequence: TGCGCCAGCAGCCAAGTAGCTATGAGCTCCTACGAGCAGTACTTC. The V gene is TRBV4-3, the J gene TRBJ2-7; D is unclear. V shed 1 base and J shed 0 bases, with 10 bases lying between them. Germline CDR1 is LGHNA and CDR2 is YSLEER. This CDR3 has 15 amino acids.

This clonotype occurred a few times. The J gene is TRBJ2-7, the V gene TRBV7-8, with D hard to call. Germline loops: CDR1 SGHVS, CDR2 FQNEAQ. CDR3 length: 11 residues. Deletions cut 5 bases from V and 5 bases from J, with 7 bases between. The CDR3 protein is CASSPQDEQYF. CDR3 nucleotide sequence: TGTGCCAGCAGCCCCCAGGACGAGCAGTACTTC.

The gene calls are TRBV20-1 and TRBJ1-6; D unclear. There are 15 residues in the CDR3. Trimming left V 1 base short and J 0 bases short, with 7 bases between. Germline lookup yields CDR1 DFQATT and CDR2 SNEGSKA (reference sequence). As DNA, the CDR3 is TGCAGTGCTAGAGGCCCGAGCTCCTATAATTCACCCCTCCACTTT. Encoded protein: CSARGPSSYNSPLHF.

This CDR3 is CSVVPRGQETQYF. The CDR3 DNA follows: TGCAGCGTTGTCCCCAGGGGCCAAGAGACCCAGTACTTC. J is TRBJ2-5 and V is TRBV29-1, with a weak D call TRBD1 (6 bases). CDR3 length: 13 residues. V was trimmed by 4 bases and J by 1 base, leaving 10 bases between them. Germline loops: CDR1 SQVTM, CDR2 ANQGSEA.

The J gene is TRBJ1-2, the V gene TRBV15; D perhaps matches TRBD1 (5 bases). Germline CDR1 is LNHNV and CDR2 is YYDKDF (reference sequence). There are 13 residues in the CDR3. Trimming pared 5 bases from V and 3 bases from J, leaving 10 bases between. The CDR3: CATSARGDYGYTF. CDR3 nucleotides: TGTGCCACCAGCGCCCGGGGGGACTATGGCTACACCTTC.

Only a few counts were recorded for this clonotype. The V and J genes are TRBV5-1 and TRBJ2-7; TRBD1 aligns across 7 bases. Losses at the gene ends were 7 bases for V and 3 bases for J; bases not matched to a gene: 10. The CDR3 consists of 14 residues. Germline CDR1 is SGHRS and CDR2 is YFSETQ. DNA of the CDR3: TGCGCCAGCCGCCGGCAGGGGGAAATCTACGAGCAGTACTTC. It translates to CASRRQGEIYEQYF.

CDR3 DNA: TGTGCCAGCAGTTTTATGGGGGGAGGCTACGAGCAGTACTTC. This sequence encodes CASSFMGGGYEQYF. This rearrangement joins TRBV6-5 to TRBJ2-7; possibly TRBD2 for D (6 bases). The CDR3 has 14 residues. Germline CDR1 and CDR2: MNHEY and SVGAGI. Trimming removed 4 bases from V and 3 bases from J, with 13 bases in between.

The chain has TRBV12-3 or TRBV12-4 and TRBJ2-7, with 8 bases fitting TRBD1. The CDR3 extends over 14 amino acids. V gave up 1 base and J gave up 2 bases; unmatched junction bases: 1. In DNA form, the CDR3 reads TGTGCCAGCAGTTTAGGGGACAGGACCTACGAGCAGTACTTC. Translated: CASSLGDRTYEQYF.

The sample holds a few counts of this clonotype. The chain recombines TRBV29-1 with TRBJ1-1, with TRBD1 as a possible D gene (5 bases). The V end was cut by 6 bases, the J end by 3 bases, with 20 bases between. Germline V gene sequence: CDR1 SQVTM, CDR2 ANQGSEA. The CDR3 contains 15 residues. CDR3 protein: CSVDVYGAGDTEAFF. DNA for the CDR3: TGCAGCGTAGACGTCTACGGGGCGGGGGACACTGAAGCTTTCTTT. The complete variable domain, with remaining parts taken from reference TRBV29-1 and TRBJ1-1, reads SAVISQKPSRDICQRGTSLTIQCQVDSQVTMMFWYRQQPGQSLTLIATANQGSEATYESGFVIDKFPISRPNLTFSTLTVSNMSPEDSSIYLCSVDVYGAGDTEAFFGQGTRLTVV.

The chain joins TRBV7-2 to TRBJ1-1, with D perhaps matching TRBD1 (5 bases). The V gene's germline CDR1 is SGHTA and CDR2 FQGNSA. The CDR3 loop spans 16 amino acids. Trimming took 5 bases from V and 1 from J, leaving 17 bases between them. The CDR3 coding sequence is TGTGCCAGCAGCCCAGGGTTAGCGGATTGGAACACTGAAGCTTTCTTT. This translates into CASSPGLADWNTEAFF. Variable domain in full (rest from reference TRBV7-2 and TRBJ1-1): GAGVSQSPSNKVTEKGKDVELRCDPISGHTALYWYRQSLGQGLEFLIYFQGNSAPDKSGLPSDRFSAERTGGSVSTLTIQRTQQEDSAVYLCASSPGLADWNTEAFFGQGTRLTVV.

J is TRBJ1-2 and V is TRBV12-3 or TRBV12-4; D is unresolved. The ends were cut back, 1 base at V and 0 bases at J, with 6 bases in the middle. CDR3 size: 14 residues. The CDR3, as DNA: TGTGCCAGCAGTTTAGTCACCCCTAACTATGGCTACACCTTC. Translating gives CASSLVTPNYGYTF.

This clonotype has ten or more counts. V usage is TRBV2 and J usage is TRBJ2-6; tentatively, D is TRBD1 (5 bases). This CDR3 is 16 amino acids long. The V and J ends lost 6 bases and 0 bases respectively, with 12 bases between them. Germline CDR1 and CDR2: SNHLY and FYNNEI. Written as DNA, the CDR3 is TGTGCCAGCAGACGACAGAAAACCTCTGGGGCCAACGTCCTGACTTTC. Residues: CASRRQKTSGANVLTF.

The V and J genes are TRBV15 and TRBJ1-4; TRBD1 matches at 7 bases. Trimming took 6 bases from V and 7 from J; bases not matched to a gene: 8. Germline V gene lookup returns CDR1 LNHNV and CDR2 YYDKDF (reference sequence). The CDR3 runs to 14 residues. The CDR3 is CATRRTGGSEKLFF. The CDR3 DNA reads as TGTGCCACCAGGCGGACAGGCGGTAGTGAAAAACTGTTTTTT. The whole variable domain, filled in from reference TRBV15 and TRBJ1-4, reads DAMVIQNPRYQVTQFGKPVTLSCSQTLNHNVMYWYQQKSSQAPKLLFHYYDKDFNNEADTPDNFQSRRPNTSFCFLDIRSPGLGDTAMYLCATRRTGGSEKLFFGSGTQLSVL.

This clonotype was detected a few times. The genes are TRBV20-1 and TRBJ2-5, with 7 bases aligning to TRBD2. CDR3 size: 14 residues. Germline lookup yields CDR1 DFQATT and CDR2 SNEGSKA (reference sequence). J gave up 5 bases and V 3 bases, and 9 bases lay outside the gene matches. The chain's CDR3 is CSARTGGVRETQYF. In DNA, the CDR3 is TGCAGTGCTAGGACGGGGGGAGTACGGGAGACCCAGTACTTC.

This rearrangement joins TRBV5-1 to TRBJ2-3, with D tentatively TRBD1 (6 bases). Between the trimmed V and J ends, which lost 0 bases and 1 base, there was a span of 9 bases. The CDR3 length is 15 residues. CDR1 SGHRS and CDR2 YFSETQ come from the germline V gene. As DNA, the CDR3 is TGCGCCAGCAGCTTGGACGGGACACGCACAGATACGCAGTATTTT. Translated, it gives CASSLDGTRTDTQYF.

Ten or more counts support this clonotype. The V call is TRBV4-1, the J call TRBJ2-1; no firm D call. The CDR3 is 16 amino acids. Trimming took 1 base from V and 1 from J, leaving 11 bases between them. In germline, CDR1 is MGHRA, CDR2 YSYEKL. CDR3 coding DNA: TGCGCCAGCAGCCAAGTCGTGGACGGTTCCTACAATGAGCAGTTCTTC. Amino acids: CASSQVVDGSYNEQFF.

V gene TRBV7-2 combines with J gene TRBJ2-3; 16 bases are a match to TRBD2. V was pared by 3 bases and J by 4 bases, with 4 bases of the junction left unmatched. Germline V lookup: CDR1 SGHTA, CDR2 FQGNSA. There are 17 residues in the CDR3. CDR3: CASSLMGLAGGPDTQYF. CDR3 sequence (DNA): TGTGCCAGCAGCTTGATGGGACTAGCGGGAGGGCCAGATACGCAGTATTTT.

This chain links TRBV12-3 or TRBV12-4 with TRBJ1-5; 9 positions agree with TRBD1. After removal of 6 bases from V and 8 bases from J, the junction contained 11 bases not matched to a gene. This CDR3 is 15 amino acids long. In DNA form, the CDR3 reads TGTGCCAGCAGCATCCACAGGGGGCCGGCTGAGCCCCAGCATTTT. Residues: CASSIHRGPAEPQHF.

This clonotype was counted only a few times. The chain uses TRBV29-1 and TRBJ1-5; D is possibly TRBD1 (6 bases). Trimming took 6 bases from V and 1 from J, leaving 13 bases between them. This CDR3 has 14 residues. CDR1 is SQVTM, CDR2 ANQGSEA, per germline. CDR3 protein: CSVGTGRSNQPQHF. The CDR3 nucleotides read TGCAGCGTAGGTACAGGGAGAAGCAATCAGCCCCAGCATTTT.